Each of the 8 T cell receptor beta chains below was sequenced from the same sample in a study of cytomegalovirus exposure and HLA in healthy donors. The PCR used 60 Vbeta and 13 Jbeta primers. Using immunoSEQ multiplex PCR, the repertoire was profiled, and TCRdb retains in-frame clones only, with some absent. Here the sample spans hundreds of thousands of clones, roughly 85% being singletons. Material for sequencing was PBMCs. These receptors originate from a man aged 18 to 30 in good health and CMV-seronegative.

The chain recombines TRBV2 with TRBJ1-2; no clear D. Per germline, CDR1 SNHLY and CDR2 FYNNEI. CDR3 size: 14 residues. Trimming removed 0 bases at V and 3 bases at J, with 8 bases between. The CDR3 region is CASSEAEGYYGYTF. CDR3 coding DNA: TGTGCCAGCAGTGAAGCGGAGGGCTACTATGGCTACACCTTC.

The V and J genes are TRBV2 and TRBJ2-2; possible D gene TRBD2, 5 bases. In germline, CDR1 is SNHLY, CDR2 FYNNEI. The V end lost 7 bases, the J end lost 2 bases, and 14 bases lay between the germline ends. There are 15 residues in the CDR3. DNA of the CDR3: TGTGCCAGCAAGGAGGCTTCCCCTAACACCGGGGAGCTGTTTTTT. This translates into CASKEASPNTGELFF.

The V and J genes are TRBV15 and TRBJ2-7; 9 nucleotides match TRBD2. The CDR3 consists of 15 residues. After removal of 1 base from V and 4 bases from J, the junction contained 5 bases not matched to a gene. Germline V lookup: CDR1 LNHNV, CDR2 YYDKDF (reference sequence). The CDR3 nucleotides are TGTGCCACCAGCAGAGGGGCTAGCGGGAATTACGAGCAGTACTTC. Its protein product is CATSRGASGNYEQYF.

The chain carries TRBV25-1 and TRBJ2-3, with 10 bases that match TRBD2. Germline trimming cut 8 bases from V and 4 bases from J; bases unmatched to any gene: 9. The germline CDR1 and CDR2 sequences are MGHDK and SYGVNS. This CDR3 region has 15 residues. Written as DNA, the CDR3 is TGTGCCAGCGGGGCGGCTAGCGGGAGCTCAGATACGCAGTATTTT. This encodes CASGAASGSSDTQYF.

Points on this clone: One end of the junction fails to match germline, which may point to a read error. The chain recombines TRBV27 with TRBJ2-4; TRBD2 aligns across 11 bases. The CDR3 sequence is 18 residues long. The V gene's germline CDR1 is MNHEY and CDR2 SMNVEV (reference sequence). The CDR3: CASSLFSPLAGDSSIQYF. CDR3 bases: TGTGCCAGCAGCTTATTTTCCCCACTAGCGGGAGATAGTAGCATTCAGTACTTC.

This clone appeared a few times. The chain recombines TRBV2 with TRBJ2-3, with 7 bases lining up with TRBD2. Trimming removed 4 bases from V and 0 bases from J; junction bases left unmatched: 1. The CDR3 spans 14 residues. CDR1 SNHLY and CDR2 FYNNEI come from the germline V gene. The CDR3 DNA sequence: TGTGCCAGCAGTGGGCGGGAGAGCACAGATACGCAGTATTTT. It translates to CASSGRESTDTQYF.

This chain links TRBV11-3 with TRBJ2-7; 8 bases line up with TRBD1. The CDR3 runs 14 residues. CDR1 and CDR2 (germline): SGHNT, YENEEA. After removal of 6 bases from V and 2 bases from J, the junction contained 6 bases not matched to a gene. The CDR3 region is CASSVLTGAYEQYF. The CDR3 coding sequence is TGTGCCAGCAGTGTTTTGACAGGGGCCTACGAGCAGTACTTC.

This clone occurred a few times. The chain combines TRBV6-5 with TRBJ1-4, with 7 positions matching TRBD1. The CDR3 is 14 residues long. J gave up 5 bases and V 5 bases, and 5 bases lay outside the gene matches. The germline gives CDR1 MNHEY, CDR2 SVGAGI. CDR3 region: CASSPRDSNEKLFF. CDR3 nucleotides: TGTGCCAGCAGTCCTAGGGACAGCAATGAAAAACTGTTTTTT.